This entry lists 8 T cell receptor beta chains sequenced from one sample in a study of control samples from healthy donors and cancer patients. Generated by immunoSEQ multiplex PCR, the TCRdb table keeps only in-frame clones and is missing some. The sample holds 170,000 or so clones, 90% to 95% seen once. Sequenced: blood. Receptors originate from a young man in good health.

The CDR3 reads CASSQGWADTQYF. CDR3 nucleotide sequence: TGTGCCAGCAGCCAAGGATGGGCAGATACGCAGTATTTT. The chain recombines TRBV4-2 with TRBJ2-3; D remains unclear. Trimming stripped 1 base from V and 4 bases from J, with 6 bases between. The CDR3 sequence is 13 residues long. Germline loops: CDR1 LGHNA, CDR2 YNFKEQ.

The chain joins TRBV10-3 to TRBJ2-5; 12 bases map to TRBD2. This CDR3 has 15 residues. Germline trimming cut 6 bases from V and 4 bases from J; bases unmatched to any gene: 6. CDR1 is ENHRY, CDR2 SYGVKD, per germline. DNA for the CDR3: TGTGCCATCAGCCTAGCGGGGGGGCGGAGAGAGACCCAGTACTTC. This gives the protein CAISLAGGRRETQYF.

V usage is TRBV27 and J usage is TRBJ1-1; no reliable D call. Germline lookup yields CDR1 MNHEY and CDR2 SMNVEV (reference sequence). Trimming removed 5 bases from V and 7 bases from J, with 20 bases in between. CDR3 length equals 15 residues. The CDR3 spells CASSASGLTRGEAFF. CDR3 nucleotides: TGTGCCAGCAGTGCCTCAGGTCTTACACGGGGTGAAGCTTTCTTT.

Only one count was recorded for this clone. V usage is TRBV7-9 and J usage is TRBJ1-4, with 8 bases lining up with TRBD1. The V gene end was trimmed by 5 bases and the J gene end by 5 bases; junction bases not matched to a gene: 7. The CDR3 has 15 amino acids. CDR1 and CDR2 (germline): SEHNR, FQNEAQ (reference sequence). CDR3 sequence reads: CASSPTRDRNEKLFF. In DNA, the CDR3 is TGTGCCAGCAGCCCCACCCGGGACAGGAATGAAAAACTGTTTTTT.

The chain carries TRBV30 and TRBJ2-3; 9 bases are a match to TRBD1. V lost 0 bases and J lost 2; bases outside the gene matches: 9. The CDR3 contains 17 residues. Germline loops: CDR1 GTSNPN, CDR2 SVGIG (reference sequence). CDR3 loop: CAWSVGRTGDFTDTQYF. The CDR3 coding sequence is TGTGCCTGGAGTGTAGGTCGGACAGGGGATTTCACAGATACGCAGTATTTT.

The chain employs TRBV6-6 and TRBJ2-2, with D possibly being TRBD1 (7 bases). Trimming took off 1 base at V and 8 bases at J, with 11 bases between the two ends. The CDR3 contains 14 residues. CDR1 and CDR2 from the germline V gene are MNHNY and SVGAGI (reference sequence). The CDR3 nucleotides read TGTGCCAGCAGTTACTTCCAGGGGGGAGGGGAGCTGTTTTTT. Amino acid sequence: CASSYFQGGGELFF.

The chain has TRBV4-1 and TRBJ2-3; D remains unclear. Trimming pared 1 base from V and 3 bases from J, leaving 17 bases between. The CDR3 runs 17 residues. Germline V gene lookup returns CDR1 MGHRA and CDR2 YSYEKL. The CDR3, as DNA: TGCGCCAGCAGCCAAGGGAAACTTAGAACTTTAACAGATACGCAGTATTTT. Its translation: CASSQGKLRTLTDTQYF.

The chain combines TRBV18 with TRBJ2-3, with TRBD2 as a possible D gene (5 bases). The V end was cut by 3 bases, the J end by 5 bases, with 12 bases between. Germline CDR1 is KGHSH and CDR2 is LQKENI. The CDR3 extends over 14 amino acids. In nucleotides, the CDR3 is TGTGCCAGCTCACCGGGGATCCGGGGAGATACGCAGTATTTT. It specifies CASSPGIRGDTQYF.